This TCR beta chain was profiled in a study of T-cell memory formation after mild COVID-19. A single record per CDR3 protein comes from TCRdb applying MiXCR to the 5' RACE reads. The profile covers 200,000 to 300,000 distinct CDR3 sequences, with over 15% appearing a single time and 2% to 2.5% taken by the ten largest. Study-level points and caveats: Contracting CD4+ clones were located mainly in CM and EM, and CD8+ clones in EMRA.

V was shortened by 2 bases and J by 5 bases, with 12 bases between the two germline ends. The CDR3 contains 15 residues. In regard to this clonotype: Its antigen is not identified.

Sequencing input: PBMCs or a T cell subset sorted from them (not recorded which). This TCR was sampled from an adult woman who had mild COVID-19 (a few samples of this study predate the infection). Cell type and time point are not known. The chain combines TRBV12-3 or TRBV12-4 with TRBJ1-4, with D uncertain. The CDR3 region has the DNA TGTGCCAGCAGTTTACAAGCCCCGCGGAATGAAAAACTGTTTTTT. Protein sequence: CASSLQAPRNEKLFF.